This note documents a single T cell receptor (beta chain) sequence. Its target is not known. Assay: immunoSEQ multiplex PCR; the TCRdb copy retains only in-frame clones and omits some. The sample lists some 96,000 clones, about 89% seen once, with 3.5% to 4.5% in the top ten. This specimen belongs to a study of T cell responses to AZD1222 COVID-19 vaccine. Study-wide results and caveats: Repertoires were collected only later (after the peak T cell response had occurred).

Germline lookup yields CDR1 MGHDK and CDR2 SYGVNS. V was clipped by 0 bases and J by 5 bases, with 13 bases between them. This CDR3 is 15 amino acids long. The sequence was obtained from an adult in good health. The chain recombines TRBV25-1 with TRBJ1-2; D is perhaps TRBD1 (5 bases). The sequencing here drew on peripheral blood, taken on day 0 of MenACWY control vaccination. The CDR3 loop is CASSEYTGDGYGYTF. CDR3 in DNA: TGTGCCAGCAGTGAATATACCGGGGACGGGTATGGCTACACCTTC.